The next 2 T cell receptor beta chains were all read from a single sample in a study of OX40 agonist ivuxolimab in advanced cancers. Libraries were prepared through the immunoSEQ multiplex PCR assay. This immuneACCESS table, as held by TCRdb, lists in-frame sequences with V and J called but not all clones. Of the missing ones, under half trace to an unresolved V gene in checked studies; the others have no known cause. This sample holds some 95,000 clones; under 95% were observed only once. 0.4% to 0.55% of the sample is held by the ten biggest clonotypes. The sequences come from CD4+ or CD8+ T cells sorted from blood, collected in a trial of the OX40 agonist ivuxolimab. The source of these receptors is an adult with an advanced solid tumor such as melanoma, head and neck, liver or kidney cancer.

The chain uses TRBV18 and TRBJ2-7; D gene uncertain. The CDR3 extends over 14 amino acids. Germline-derived CDR1 and CDR2 are KGHSH and LQKENI. V was pared by 3 bases and J by 4 bases, with 13 bases between. This CDR3 is CASSPPSRTYEQYF. The CDR3 nucleotides are TGTGCCAGCTCACCCCCGTCCAGAACTTACGAGCAGTACTTC. The whole variable domain, remainder taken from reference TRBV18 and TRBJ2-7, is NAGVMQNPRHLVRRRGQEARLRCSPMKGHSHVYWYRQLPEEGLKFMVYLQKENIIDESGMPKERFSAEFPKEGPSILRIQQVVRGDSAAYFCASSPPSRTYEQYFGPGTRLTVT.

This clone was seen only once. This chain links TRBV18 with TRBJ2-3; TRBD1 agrees at 8 bases. The germline V gene has CDR1 KGHSH and CDR2 LQKENI. V lost 6 bases to trimming and J lost 4 bases; unmatched junction nucleotides: 6. This CDR3 spans 14 amino acids. The CDR3 reads CASSPGQGPDTQYF. The CDR3 DNA reads TGTGCCAGCTCCCCCGGACAGGGTCCAGATACGCAGTATTTT. The full variable domain, its missing parts supplied by reference TRBV18 and TRBJ2-3, is NAGVMQNPRHLVRRRGQEARLRCSPMKGHSHVYWYRQLPEEGLKFMVYLQKENIIDESGMPKERFSAEFPKEGPSILRIQQVVRGDSAAYFCASSPGQGPDTQYFGPGTRLTVL.